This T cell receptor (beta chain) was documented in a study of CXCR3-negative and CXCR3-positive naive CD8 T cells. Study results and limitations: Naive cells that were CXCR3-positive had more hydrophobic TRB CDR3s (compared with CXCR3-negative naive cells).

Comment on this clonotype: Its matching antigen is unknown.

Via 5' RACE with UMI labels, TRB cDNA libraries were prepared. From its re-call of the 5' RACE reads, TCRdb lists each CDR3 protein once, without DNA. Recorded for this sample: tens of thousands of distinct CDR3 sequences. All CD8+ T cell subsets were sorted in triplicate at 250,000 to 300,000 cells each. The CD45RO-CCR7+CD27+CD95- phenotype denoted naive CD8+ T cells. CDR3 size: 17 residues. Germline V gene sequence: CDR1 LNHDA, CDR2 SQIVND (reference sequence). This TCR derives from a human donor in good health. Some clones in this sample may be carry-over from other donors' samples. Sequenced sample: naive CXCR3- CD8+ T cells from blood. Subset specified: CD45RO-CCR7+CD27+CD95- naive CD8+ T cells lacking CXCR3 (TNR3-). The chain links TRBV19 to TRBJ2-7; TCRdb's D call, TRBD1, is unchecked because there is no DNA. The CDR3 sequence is CASSMPGQGLFSYEQYF.